This TCR beta chain was sequenced during a study of PD-L1 blockade in urothelial cancer (TCRdb year 2017). About the investigation overall: Therapy was started in about 2014 for all patients, and atezolizumab 1,200 mg was administered intravenously every 3 weeks. About 85% of the 29 patients were males with bladder-origin urothelial cancer, and about 65% of the roughly 29 reported a prior smoking history. Patients had an ECOG performance status of 0 or 1 and had received between 0 and 3 prior chemotherapy regimens. Blood samples were analyzed at two time points: 3 weeks after treatment start (second dose) and 6 weeks after treatment start. Blood samples gave a median of around 140,000 T cells and 80,000 to 95,000 unique TCRs, with a median clonality of 0.080. An exploratory multi-omic analysis was conducted of the somatic, immune and clinical correlates of response to PD-L1 blockade with atezolizumab in urothelial cancer. TCR sequencing covered pretreatment tumor samples and matched, serially collected peripheral blood taken before and after atezolizumab treatment. Progression-free survival longer than 6 months counted as durable clinical benefit, and TCR features were additionally tested against both progression-free and overall survival. In the same patients, whole exome sequencing and RNA sequencing of pretreatment tumors were performed in addition to TCR sequencing. Durable clinical benefit was achieved by nine patients and was not achieved by 20 patients. Twenty-nine patients had pretreatment blood TCR-seq, around 25 had at least one posttreatment blood collection, and around 25 had tumor TCR-seq. Beyond this particular receptor, the publication reports: Among patients with durable benefit, tumor-associated TCR clones showed greater expansion in peripheral blood 3 weeks after treatment started (n ≈ 20, p = 0.022). A pretreatment peripheral blood TCR clonality below the median was linked to improved progression-free and overall survival. Because the sample size was small (n ≈ 30) and many exploratory analyses were performed, the results are intended to be hypothesis-generating.

Each PCR received spiked-in synthetic TCR analog templates so that absolute template abundance could be estimated from read counts. The immunoSEQ assay was used to amplify TCRbeta CDR3 regions from genomic DNA with bias-controlled V and J gene primers. Sequencing of rearranged TCRbeta segments was done at approximately 20X coverage. The paper's processing steps were these. Clustering was used to correct sequencing errors, and CDR3s were annotated against IMGT so that V, D and J genes could be assigned. Downstream analyses used only productive TCRbeta rearrangements, leaving out any out-of-frame or stop-codon sequences. Clonality was calculated as one minus the Shannon entropy normalized by the log of the number of unique productive sequences. Clones differing between time points or between blood and tumor were identified by Fisher's exact test with Benjamini-Hochberg correction at adjusted p below 0.01. The immuneACCESS repertoire file appears here via TCRdb, limited to in-frame rearrangements. These files lack a portion of the clones; in checked studies, under half of the deficit traces to unresolved V genes, and the cause of the others is not known. That table is the source of V, J and clone size, and D and trimming were worked out from the DNA. This sample lists approximately 79,000 clones; over 80% were detected once. More than 6.5% of the sample is taken by the ten largest.

In the case of this clone: Its antigen is currently not known. One junction end disagrees with the germline gene, perhaps due to a read error.

Via the germline V gene, CDR1 is SGHVS and CDR2 FNYEAQ. The CDR3 goes from the cysteine to the phenylalanine over 12 residues. Here the CDR3 DNA is all that survives: 36 bases in frame from base 1. Reading the label with the study, this specimen's time point is: pretreatment peripheral blood. A cohort of about 27 patients with locally advanced or metastatic urothelial carcinoma, treated at Memorial Sloan Kettering on a trial protocol, was included. Peripheral blood mononuclear cells were collected from each patient pretreatment and during treatment, giving between 1 and 8 total time points per patient. The Qiagen DNeasy Blood extraction kit was used to purify genomic DNA from total PBMCs and tumor samples. PBMCs were collected pretreatment and during treatment and were isolated and stored as previously described.

The sequences come from PBMCs, collected around atezolizumab (anti-PD-L1) treatment. Here the chain combines TRBV7-6 and TRBJ2-5; no confident D gene assignment can be made. This sequence was found in a man aged 35 to 55 with urothelial cancer. The nucleotides read TGTGCCAGCAACGTGGGCCACGGATTGGCCAACTTC. This gives the protein CASNVGHGLANF.